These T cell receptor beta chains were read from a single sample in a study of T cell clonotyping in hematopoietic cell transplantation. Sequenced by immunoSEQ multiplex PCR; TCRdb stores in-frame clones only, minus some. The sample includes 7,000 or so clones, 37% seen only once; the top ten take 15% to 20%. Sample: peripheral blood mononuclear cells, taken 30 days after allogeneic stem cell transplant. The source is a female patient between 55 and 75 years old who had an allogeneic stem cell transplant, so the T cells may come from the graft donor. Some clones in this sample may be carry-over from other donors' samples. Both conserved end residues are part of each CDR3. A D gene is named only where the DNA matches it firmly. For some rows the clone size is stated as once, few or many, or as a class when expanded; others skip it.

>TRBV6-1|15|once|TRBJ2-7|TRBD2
CASSGGGGSSYEQYF
TGTGCCAGCAGCGGTGGGGGGGGGAGCTCCTACGAGCAGTACTTC
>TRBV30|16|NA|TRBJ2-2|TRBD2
CAWSVRSSGSHGELFF
TGTGCCTGGAGTGTACGTTCTAGCGGGAGTCACGGGGAGCTGTTTTTT
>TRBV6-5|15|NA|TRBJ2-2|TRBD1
CASSSGGENTGELFF
TGTGCCAGCAGTTCAGGGGGCGAAAACACCGGGGAGCTGTTTTTT
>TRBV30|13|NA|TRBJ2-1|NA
CAWSQGSYNEQFF
TGTGCCTGGAGCCAGGGCTCCTACAATGAGCAGTTCTTC
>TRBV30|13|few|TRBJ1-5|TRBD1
CAWADRGDQPQHF
TGTGCCTGGGCGGACAGGGGGGATCAGCCCCAGCATTTT
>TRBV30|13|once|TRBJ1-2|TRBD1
CAWSRGENYGYTF
TGTGCCTGGAGCAGGGGGGAAAACTATGGCTACACCTTC
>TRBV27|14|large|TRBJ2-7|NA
CASSLSSRSYEQYF
TGTGCCAGCAGTTTATCGTCCAGATCCTACGAGCAGTACTTC
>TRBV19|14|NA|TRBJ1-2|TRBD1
CASSRDRGRSGYTF
TGTGCCAGTAGTCGGGACAGGGGGCGATCTGGCTACACCTTC
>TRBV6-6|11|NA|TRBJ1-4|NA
CASSYSNLPFF
TGTGCCAGCAGTTACTCGAACCTTCCGTTTTTT
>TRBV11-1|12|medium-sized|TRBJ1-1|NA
CARGWGNTEAFF
TGTGCCCGGGGGTGGGGAAACACTGAAGCTTTCTTT
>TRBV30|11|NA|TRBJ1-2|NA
CAWGTNYGYTF
TGTGCCTGGGGGACTAACTATGGCTACACCTTC
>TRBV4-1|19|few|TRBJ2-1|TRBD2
CASSQSEREGPHSYNEQFF
TGCGCCAGCAGCCAGTCTGAGCGGGAGGGCCCCCACTCCTACAATGAGCAGTTCTTC
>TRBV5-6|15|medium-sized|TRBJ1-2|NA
CASSFLNGYHSGYTF
TGTGCCAGCAGCTTCCTTAATGGTTACCACTCTGGCTACACCTTC
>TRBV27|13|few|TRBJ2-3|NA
CASSFIPGDTQYF
TGTGCCAGCAGCTTTATTCCGGGGGATACGCAGTATTTT
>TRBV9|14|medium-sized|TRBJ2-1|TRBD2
CASSELATYNEQFF
TGTGCCAGCAGCGAACTAGCGACTTACAATGAGCAGTTCTTC
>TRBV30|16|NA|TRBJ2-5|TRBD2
CAWTPGLAGVIETQYF
TGTGCCTGGACTCCGGGACTAGCGGGAGTTATAGAGACCCAGTACTTC
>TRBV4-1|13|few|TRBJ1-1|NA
CASWSGGSTEAFF
TGCGCCAGCTGGAGCGGAGGGAGCACTGAAGCTTTCTTT
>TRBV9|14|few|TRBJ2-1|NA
CASSLATAPGEQFF
TGTGCCAGCAGCTTAGCGACAGCCCCGGGTGAGCAGTTCTTC
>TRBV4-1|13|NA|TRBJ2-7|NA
CASSPGGLYEQYF
TGCGCCAGCAGCCCAGGAGGACTATACGAGCAGTACTTC
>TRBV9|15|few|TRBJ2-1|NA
CASSGGGGAYNEQFF
TGTGCCAGCAGCGGGGGAGGGGGGGCCTACAATGAGCAGTTCTTC
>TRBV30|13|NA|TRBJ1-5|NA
CAWDQGLGQPQHF
TGTGCCTGGGACCAGGGTTTAGGTCAGCCCCAGCATTTT
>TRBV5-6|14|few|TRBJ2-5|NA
CASSLGQVGETQYF
TGTGCCAGCAGCTTGGGACAGGTGGGGGAGACCCAGTACTTC